This TCR beta chain was recovered during a study of T cell repertoires in cytomegalovirus infection. Background on the study: Through public TCR beta signatures, both CMV infection and matching HLA type were indicated.

This clonotype was counted only a few times. Its target is unknown. TCRdb reprocessed the reads with MiXCR, giving one entry per CDR3 protein. The sample holds about 160,000 distinct CDR3 sequences, less than 25% seen once. Study-wide points: Dominant in the ex vivo response were TCR beta clonotypes restricted by HLA-C and specific for CMV. Cumulative frequency of public TCR beta families picked out carriers of CMV plus the relevant HLA.

J was trimmed by 6 bases and V by 5 bases; bases with no gene match: 12. This CDR3 region has 17 residues. V is TRBV12-3 or TRBV12-4 and J is TRBJ1-4; 10 bases map to TRBD1. This clonotype was sampled from a human donor in good health (CMV status not recorded). Some clones in this sample may be carry-over from other donors' samples. The sequenced sample was CD8+ T cells from cultured PBMCs, obtained from culture after CMV antigen stimulation. DNA of the CDR3: TGTGCCAGCAGTCCGGACCGGGACAGGGGTCCTGATGAAAAACTGTTTTTT. Translated, it gives CASSPDRDRGPDEKLFF.